This entry lists 9 T cell receptor beta chains sequenced from one sample in a study of post-analysis software for immune sequencing data (dated by TCRdb to about 2015). The research as a whole found: Patients showed significantly higher frequencies than controls for a handful of TRBV segments, among them TRBV5-6, TRBV5-1 and TRBV20-1.

The antigens of these receptors remain unknown. Library preparation was by PCR. The instrument was an Illumina HiSeq 2500. To reduce PCR and sequencing biases, unique molecular identifiers were incorporated into the TCR beta cDNA libraries. Using fastp trimming at Q25 and MiXCR clonotype assembly, TCRdb reanalyzed the public sequencing data and kept in-frame beta chains. Duplicate CDR3 protein sequences are folded into a single record with the most common DNA and genes. This sample holds around 440,000 distinct CDR3 sequences; less than 45% were observed only once. The ten largest clones take up about an eighth of the sample. The sequenced material came from blood. The source is a girl under 18 with multiple sclerosis.

This clonotype has just a few counts. V is TRBV7-2 and J is TRBJ2-7, with D uncertain. The CDR3 has 13 amino acids. Germline V CDR1 and CDR2: SGHTA, FQGNSA. Deletions cut 1 base from V and 3 bases from J, with 7 bases between. The CDR3 coding sequence is TGTGCCAGCAGCTTAGTAAGATACTACGAGCAGTACTTC. It specifies CASSLVRYYEQYF. The full variable domain, rest sourced from reference TRBV7-2 and TRBJ2-7, is GAGVSQSPSNKVTEKGKDVELRCDPISGHTALYWYRQSLGQGLEFLIYFQGNSAPDKSGLPSDRFSAERTGGSVSTLTIQRTQQEDSAVYLCASSLVRYYEQYFGPGTRLTVT.

J is TRBJ2-3 and V is TRBV6-2 or TRBV6-3, with unresolved D. This CDR3 comprises 13 residues. The ends were cut back, 10 bases at V and 2 bases at J, with 13 bases in the middle. Germline assignment: CDR1 MNHEY and CDR2 SVGEGT. As DNA, the CDR3 is TGTGCCATCCGCGAGACGTCCACAGATACGCAGTATTTT. Translated: CAIRETSTDTQYF.

The chain recombines TRBV7-9 with TRBJ2-1; possible D gene TRBD2, 5 bases. V was shortened by 0 bases and J by 8 bases, with 11 bases between the two germline ends. The CDR3 has 14 amino acids. The V gene's germline CDR1 is SEHNR and CDR2 FQNEAQ (reference sequence). The CDR3 DNA reads as TGTGCCAGCAGCTTAGCGGGAGCCGGGGATGAGCAGTTCTTC. This gives the protein CASSLAGAGDEQFF.

V and J are TRBV3-1 and TRBJ2-7; D unclear. The DNA end lines up better with TRBJ2-5; the J call may be wrong. The germline gives CDR1 LGHDT, CDR2 YNNKEL (reference sequence). This CDR3 comprises 15 residues. The CDR3 DNA follows: TGTGCCAGCAGCCAGAACCCCGCGAATCAAGAGACCCAGTACTTC. This sequence encodes CASSQNPANQETQYF.

The chain uses TRBV29-1 and TRBJ1-2; D ambiguous. This CDR3 is 10 amino acids long. Germline loops: CDR1 SQVTM, CDR2 ANQGSEA. Trimming pared 6 bases from V and 7 bases from J, leaving 9 bases between. The CDR3 nucleotides read TGCAGCGTATTGGACTGTGGCTACACCTTC. It specifies CSVLDCGYTF.

The CDR3 coding sequence is TGCAGCGTTGGACTACTCGTCGGGGAAAAACTGTTTTTT. Encoded protein: CSVGLLVGEKLFF. The rearrangement links TRBV29-1 to TRBJ1-4; D gene uncertain. V dropped 4 bases and J dropped 8 bases, with 14 bases sitting between them. The CDR3 length is 13 residues. Germline lookup yields CDR1 SQVTM and CDR2 ANQGSEA.

The CDR3 region is CASSLALDRGHEQYF. The CDR3 DNA is TGTGCCAGCAGCTTAGCGCTGGACAGGGGGCACGAGCAGTACTTC. J is TRBJ2-7 and V is TRBV7-8, with TRBD1 matching 11 bases. V shed 0 bases, J shed 5 bases, and the junction held 3 bases outside the gene matches. The CDR3 contains 15 residues. Germline values: CDR1 SGHVS, CDR2 FQNEAQ.

The chain uses TRBV11-2 and TRBJ1-2; no reliable D call. V lost 4 bases to trimming and J lost 0 bases, with 12 bases between them. The germline gives CDR1 SGHAT, CDR2 FQNNGV. The CDR3 is made up of 15 amino acids. The CDR3 loop reads CASSSPQETNYGYTF. As DNA, the CDR3 is TGTGCCAGCAGCTCACCACAAGAAACTAACTATGGCTACACCTTC.

V is TRBV15 and J is TRBJ1-4; 7 bases are a match to TRBD1. Germline loops: CDR1 LNHNV, CDR2 YYDKDF (reference sequence). The CDR3 is 15 amino acids. V was clipped by 0 bases and J by 6 bases; unmatched bases: 4. CDR3 DNA: TGTGCCACCAGCAGAGAACAGGGGCAAGATGAAAAACTGTTTTTT. Protein product: CATSREQGQDEKLFF.